This T cell receptor beta chain originates from a study of T cell responses to AZD1222 COVID-19 vaccine. Measured with immunoSEQ multiplex PCR; TCRdb has only the in-frame clones, and not every one. The table has some 150,000 clones, less than 95% seen once. The V gene lost 4 bases and the J gene lost 8 bases, with 18 bases spanning the gap. This CDR3 has 16 amino acids. Germline V gives CDR1 MNHEY, CDR2 SVGAGI. The sequences come from peripheral blood, collected on day 0 of AZD1222 vaccination. The chain employs TRBV6-5 and TRBJ1-6; D not certain. The clonotype comes from an adult in good health. CDR3 in DNA: TGTGCCAGCAGTTCCTACTCGTTGACATCAGATTCACCCCTCCACTTT. This gives the protein CASSSYSLTSDSPLHF.